A selection of T cell receptor beta chains follows, all from one sample in a study of blood T cells in healthy people across ages. TCRdb processed the 5' RACE reads anew with MiXCR; each CDR3 protein has one entry. The sample includes about 1.8 million distinct CDR3 sequences, about 50% of them seen just once. Input material: blood. All receptors derive from a woman between 40 and 55 years old in good health. CDR3s include the opening cysteine and the closing phenylalanine or tryptophan. A D gene is named only where the DNA matches it firmly. Clone size is given for some rows only: seen once, a few or many times, or a class if the clone is expanded.

size: NA; J: TRBJ1-4; V: TRBV7-9; D: TRBD1; CDR3: CASSSTGLEKLFF; DNA: TGTGCCAGCAGCTCGACAGGGCTCGAAAAACTGTTTTTT
size: NA; J: TRBJ2-4; V: TRBV12-3/TRBV12-4; D: NA; CDR3: CASSFGPEAKNIQYF; DNA: TGTGCCAGCAGTTTCGGCCCGGAGGCCAAAAACATTCAGTACTTC
size: NA; J: TRBJ1-2; V: TRBV5-1; D: NA; CDR3: CASSLASWESYGYTF; DNA: TGCGCCAGCAGCTTGGCCTCGTGGGAGTCCTATGGCTACACCTTC
size: NA; J: TRBJ1-1; V: TRBV3-1; D: NA; CDR3: CASSQYQGLQRGAFF; DNA: TGTGCCAGCAGCCAATATCAAGGGCTTCAGAGAGGAGCTTTCTTT
size: few; J: TRBJ2-3; V: TRBV15; D: TRBD1; CDR3: CATSIGQGRDTQYF; DNA: TGTGCCACCAGCATTGGACAGGGAAGAGATACGCAGTATTTT
size: NA; J: TRBJ1-5; V: TRBV12-3/TRBV12-4; D: NA; CDR3: CASSPRGIPGSNQPQHF; DNA: TGTGCCAGCAGTCCAAGGGGGATCCCGGGGAGCAATCAGCCCCAGCATTTT
size: NA; J: TRBJ1-1; V: TRBV27; D: NA; CDR3: CASNTRGEGNTEAFF; DNA: TGTGCCAGCAATACCAGGGGAGAGGGGAACACTGAAGCTTTCTTT
size: NA; J: TRBJ2-3; V: TRBV4-1; D: TRBD2; CDR3: CASSQRGLAGNTDTQYF; DNA: TGCGCCAGCAGCCAAAGGGGACTAGCGGGAAACACAGATACGCAGTATTTT
size: NA; J: TRBJ1-1; V: TRBV5-1; D: NA; CDR3: CASSLTSADTEAFF; DNA: TGCGCCAGCAGCTTGACCTCCGCAGATACTGAAGCTTTCTTT
size: NA; J: TRBJ2-7; V: TRBV7-2; D: TRBD1; CDR3: CASSPAGTASYEQYF; DNA: TGTGCCAGCAGCCCTGCCGGGACAGCTTCCTACGAGCAGTACTTC
size: NA; J: TRBJ2-3; V: TRBV27; D: NA; CDR3: CASSFGEGAGADTQYF; DNA: TGTGCCAGCAGTTTTGGGGAGGGGGCAGGGGCAGATACGCAGTATTTT
size: NA; J: TRBJ2-3; V: TRBV5-1; D: NA; CDR3: CASSLVASQRADTQYF; DNA: TGCGCCAGCAGCTTGGTGGCTAGCCAACGGGCAGATACGCAGTATTTT
size: NA; J: TRBJ2-1; V: TRBV24-1; D: TRBD1; CDR3: CATSDRGQGGYNEQFF; DNA: TGTGCCACCAGTGACCGGGGACAGGGTGGGTACAATGAGCAGTTCTTC
size: NA; J: TRBJ2-7; V: TRBV20-1; D: TRBD1; CDR3: CSAREDRGYTYEQYF; DNA: TGCAGTGCTAGAGAAGACAGGGGATATACCTACGAGCAGTACTTC
size: few; J: TRBJ2-3; V: TRBV6-5; D: NA; CDR3: CASGLGADTQYF; DNA: TGTGCCAGCGGATTGGGGGCAGATACGCAGTATTTT
size: NA; J: TRBJ2-5; V: TRBV7-2; D: NA; CDR3: CASSQVVGGLYNEQYF; DNA: TGTGCCAGCAGCCAGGTGGTGGGGGGGCTATACAATGAGCAGTACTTC
size: NA; J: TRBJ2-7; V: TRBV6-2/TRBV6-3; D: NA; CDR3: CASSSGAWGVEQYF; DNA: TGTGCCAGCAGTTCGGGAGCCTGGGGGGTCGAGCAGTACTTC
size: few; J: TRBJ2-5; V: TRBV7-3; D: TRBD2; CDR3: CASSPGTSGVGQETQYF; DNA: TGTGCCAGCAGCCCAGGGACTAGCGGGGTAGGACAAGAGACCCAGTACTTC
size: NA; J: TRBJ2-5; V: TRBV7-8; D: TRBD1; CDR3: CASSPHRDRSETQYF; DNA: TGTGCCAGCAGCCCCCACCGGGACAGGTCGGAGACCCAGTACTTC
size: NA; J: TRBJ2-5; V: TRBV5-6; D: NA; CDR3: CASSYGHPETQYF; DNA: TGTGCCAGCAGCTATGGACATCCGGAGACCCAGTACTTC
size: NA; J: TRBJ2-5; V: TRBV5-6; D: NA; CDR3: CASSLERVLTQYF; DNA: TGTGCCAGCAGCTTGGAGCGGGTTTTGACCCAGTACTTC
size: many; J: TRBJ2-5; V: TRBV6-2/TRBV6-3; D: NA; CDR3: CASSRHRQQETQYF; DNA: TGTGCCAGCAGCCGCCACAGACAGCAAGAGACCCAGTACTTC
size: few; J: TRBJ2-5; V: TRBV7-2; D: TRBD2; CDR3: CASSIRAGGQETQYF; DNA: TGTGCCAGCAGCATACGAGCGGGGGGCCAAGAGACCCAGTACTTC
size: NA; J: TRBJ2-7; V: TRBV25-1; D: NA; CDR3: CASSDPDRSGEQYF; DNA: TGTGCCAGCAGTGACCCGGACCGGTCCGGCGAGCAGTACTTC
size: few; J: TRBJ1-5; V: TRBV20-1; D: NA; CDR3: CSARQDSNQPQHF; DNA: TGCAGTGCTAGACAGGATAGCAATCAGCCCCAGCATTTT
size: NA; J: TRBJ2-7; V: TRBV11-2; D: TRBD2; CDR3: CASRFTSGLIELDEQYF; DNA: TGTGCCAGCAGATTCACTAGCGGGTTAATTGAGTTGGACGAGCAGTACTTC
size: NA; J: TRBJ2-5; V: TRBV20-1; D: NA; CDR3: CSARDEWTGMETQYF; DNA: TGCAGTGCTAGAGATGAATGGACGGGGATGGAGACCCAGTACTTC
size: NA; J: TRBJ2-7; V: TRBV20-1; D: TRBD2; CDR3: CSAHWGGGSSYEQYF; DNA: TGCAGTGCTCATTGGGGCGGGGGGAGCTCCTACGAGCAGTACTTC
size: NA; J: TRBJ2-1; V: TRBV12-3/TRBV12-4; D: TRBD2; CDR3: CASRERGGRYEQFF; DNA: TGTGCCAGCAGGGAGCGGGGGGGCAGGTATGAGCAGTTCTTC
size: NA; J: TRBJ2-7; V: TRBV7-8; D: NA; CDR3: CASSLGGPGTVYYEQYF; DNA: TGTGCCAGCAGCTTAGGCGGACCAGGGACGGTATACTACGAGCAGTACTTC
size: NA; J: TRBJ1-1; V: TRBV12-3/TRBV12-4; D: NA; CDR3: CASSPDLGIAEAFF; DNA: TGTGCCAGCAGCCCCGACCTAGGAATTGCTGAAGCTTTCTTT
size: NA; J: TRBJ2-1; V: TRBV7-9; D: NA; CDR3: CASSPQGRGGNEQFF; DNA: TGTGCCAGCAGCCCCCAAGGGAGGGGGGGCAATGAGCAGTTCTTC
size: NA; J: TRBJ1-5; V: TRBV20-1; D: NA; CDR3: CSAPAKGGHNQPQHF; DNA: TGCAGTGCTCCAGCCAAAGGGGGGCACAATCAGCCCCAGCATTTT
size: NA; J: TRBJ2-1; V: TRBV7-2; D: NA; CDR3: CASSYSGVVDEQFF; DNA: TGTGCCAGCAGCTATTCGGGGGTGGTCGATGAGCAGTTCTTC
size: NA; J: TRBJ1-2; V: TRBV7-2; D: TRBD1; CDR3: CASSFVLGQGGYGYTF; DNA: TGTGCCAGCAGCTTTGTCTTGGGACAGGGTGGCTATGGCTACACCTTC
size: NA; J: TRBJ1-2; V: TRBV6-2/TRBV6-3; D: TRBD1; CDR3: CASSYLRVRDRGDYGYTF; DNA: TGTGCCAGCAGTTACCTGAGAGTCCGGGACAGGGGTGACTATGGCTACACCTTC
size: NA; J: TRBJ2-7; V: TRBV2; D: TRBD1; CDR3: CATTGEMSSYEQYF; DNA: TGTGCCACCACAGGGGAGATGAGCTCCTACGAGCAGTACTTC
size: NA; J: TRBJ2-1; V: TRBV20-1; D: NA; CDR3: CSPSNGAKMGEQFF; DNA: TGCAGTCCCTCAAACGGGGCCAAAATGGGTGAGCAGTTCTTC
size: NA; J: TRBJ1-2; V: TRBV27; D: NA; CDR3: CASSLSPPGRYGYTF; DNA: TGTGCCAGCAGTTTATCCCCCCCAGGGCGCTATGGCTACACCTTC
size: NA; J: TRBJ1-2; V: TRBV6-5; D: TRBD1; CDR3: CASSYLTGGGYTF; DNA: TGTGCCAGCAGCTACCTGACAGGGGGTGGCTACACCTTC
size: NA; J: TRBJ2-1; V: TRBV4-3; D: NA; CDR3: CASSQEAGRGSDEQFF; DNA: TGCGCCAGCAGCCAAGAGGCGGGGAGGGGGAGCGATGAGCAGTTCTTC
size: NA; J: TRBJ2-7; V: TRBV4-3; D: NA; CDR3: CASSQDVGRSSYEQYF; DNA: TGCGCCAGCAGCCAAGATGTAGGCCGAAGCTCCTACGAGCAGTACTTC
size: NA; J: TRBJ2-5; V: TRBV5-6; D: NA; CDR3: CASSLVTQQETQYF; DNA: TGTGCCAGCAGCTTGGTCACACAACAAGAGACCCAGTACTTC
size: NA; J: TRBJ2-4; V: TRBV28; D: TRBD1; CDR3: CASSTRRQGVGNIQYF; DNA: TGTGCCAGCAGTACACGGAGACAGGGAGTGGGAAACATTCAGTACTTC
size: NA; J: TRBJ2-3; V: TRBV15; D: TRBD1; CDR3: CATSRDRDRVRLGVTDTQYF; DNA: TGTGCCACCAGCAGAGATCGGGACAGGGTACGTCTAGGAGTCACAGATACGCAGTATTTT
size: few; J: TRBJ2-3; V: TRBV27; D: TRBD2; CDR3: CASSKIAGGTDTQYF; DNA: TGTGCCAGCAGTAAAATAGCGGGGGGCACAGATACGCAGTATTTT
size: NA; J: TRBJ2-7; V: TRBV6-5; D: NA; CDR3: CVSSYRGTGYEQYF; DNA: TGTGTCAGCAGTTACCGGGGCACTGGGTACGAGCAGTACTTC
size: NA; J: TRBJ1-4; V: TRBV5-1; D: NA; CDR3: CASSLESGASFKKLFF; DNA: TGCGCCAGCAGCCTCGAATCGGGGGCGTCTTTTAAAAAACTGTTTTTT
size: NA; J: TRBJ2-2; V: TRBV20-1; D: TRBD1; CDR3: CSAFRQGNTGELFF; DNA: TGCAGTGCTTTCCGACAGGGGAACACCGGGGAGCTGTTTTTT
size: NA; J: TRBJ2-7; V: TRBV7-2; D: NA; CDR3: CASSLRVQTLEGYEQYF; DNA: TGTGCCAGCAGCTTAAGAGTACAGACCCTGGAGGGGTACGAGCAGTACTTC
size: NA; J: TRBJ2-1; V: TRBV4-1; D: TRBD2; CDR3: CASSQDPLAGTNEQFF; DNA: TGCGCCAGCAGCCAAGATCCTCTAGCGGGGACGAATGAGCAGTTCTTC
size: NA; J: TRBJ2-7; V: TRBV20-1; D: TRBD1; CDR3: CSAHPRDRGVPYEQYF; DNA: TGCAGTGCTCACCCCCGGGACAGGGGAGTCCCTTACGAGCAGTACTTC
size: NA; J: TRBJ2-5; V: TRBV12-3/TRBV12-4; D: NA; CDR3: CASSPSHGETQYF; DNA: TGTGCCAGCAGTCCTTCCCACGGGGAGACCCAGTACTTC
size: few; J: TRBJ2-3; V: TRBV6-6; D: NA; CDR3: CASSYSGVRGTDTQYF; DNA: TGTGCCAGCAGTTACTCCGGAGTACGCGGCACAGATACGCAGTATTTT
size: few; J: TRBJ1-4; V: TRBV28; D: NA; CDR3: CASSFATGDEKLFF; DNA: TGTGCCAGCAGTTTCGCAACCGGGGATGAAAAACTGTTTTTT
size: NA; J: TRBJ1-5; V: TRBV4-1; D: NA; CDR3: CASSQEWGRGNQPQHF; DNA: TGCGCCAGCAGCCAAGAGTGGGGGCGCGGTAATCAGCCCCAGCATTTT
size: few; J: TRBJ2-5; V: TRBV24-1; D: NA; CDR3: CATSDLGREQETQYF; DNA: TGTGCCACCAGTGATTTAGGCAGGGAACAAGAGACCCAGTACTTC